This T cell receptor (beta chain) was identified in a study of tumor and adjacent non-tumor tissue in lung cancer. Points from the study as a whole: Tumor TCR diversity, when higher, was linked to shorter survival. Top 100 clones took a larger repertoire share in normal lung.

Worth noting for this clonotype: Its antigen is undetermined. A junction end diverges from the germline sequence, so it may reflect a read error.

A modified ARM-PCR protocol with three rounds of nested PCR amplified TCRbeta. TCRdb independently ran MiXCR on the multiplex PCR reads; one entry per CDR3 protein. The data hold about 98,000 distinct CDR3 sequences, with 75% to 85% observed a single time. Germline CDR1 reads KGHDR; CDR2 reads SFDVKD. The CDR3 extends over 14 amino acids. The template was RNA from unsorted bulk tissue. The normal lung tissue was taken more than 3 cm from the tumor edge. The sequence was collected from a man between 60 and 75 years old with small cell lung cancer. The genes are TRBV24-1 and TRBJ2-2; weak D call: TRBD2 (5 bases). The sample taken for sequencing was distant non-tumor lung tissue. CDR3 sequence reads: CATSDSRDTGELFF. Here the CDR3 DNA reads TGTGCTACCAGTGATTCCCGGGATACCGGGGAGCTGTTTTTT.